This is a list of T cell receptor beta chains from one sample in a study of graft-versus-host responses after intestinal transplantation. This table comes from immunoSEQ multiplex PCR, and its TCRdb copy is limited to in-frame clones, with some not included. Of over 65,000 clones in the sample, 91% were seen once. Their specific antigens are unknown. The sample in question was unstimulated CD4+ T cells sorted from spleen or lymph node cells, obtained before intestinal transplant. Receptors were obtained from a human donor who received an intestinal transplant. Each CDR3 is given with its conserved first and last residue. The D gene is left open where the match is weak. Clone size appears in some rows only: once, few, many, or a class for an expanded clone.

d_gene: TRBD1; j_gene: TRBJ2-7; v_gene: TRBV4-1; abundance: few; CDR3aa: CASSQDRGTGAYSDEQYF; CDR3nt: TGCGCCAGCAGCCAAGATCGAGGGACAGGGGCCTATTCGGACGAGCAGTACTTC
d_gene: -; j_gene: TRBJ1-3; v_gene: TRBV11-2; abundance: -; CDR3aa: CASSLPGQDVVGRNTIYF; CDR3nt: TGTGCCAGCAGCTTACCGGGACAAGACGTCGTCGGGAGAAACACCATATATTTT
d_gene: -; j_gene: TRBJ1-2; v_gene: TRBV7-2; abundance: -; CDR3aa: CASSLSSLPNYGYTF; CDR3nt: TGTGCCAGCAGCTTGTCGTCTCTACCCAACTATGGCTACACCTTC
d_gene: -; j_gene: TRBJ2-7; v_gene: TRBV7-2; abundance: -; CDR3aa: CASSPAPASSYEQYF; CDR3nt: TGTGCCAGCAGCCCAGCGCCGGCTAGTTCCTACGAGCAGTACTTC
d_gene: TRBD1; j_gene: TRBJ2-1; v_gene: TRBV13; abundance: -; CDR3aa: CASSPRPSTGGRNEQFF; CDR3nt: TGTGCCAGCAGCCCCCGCCCGTCAACAGGGGGCCGCAATGAGCAGTTCTTC
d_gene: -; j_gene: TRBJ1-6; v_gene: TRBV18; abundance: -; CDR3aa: CASSSYGVRFHF; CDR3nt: TGTGCCAGCTCATCATATGGAGTGCGGTTCCACTTT
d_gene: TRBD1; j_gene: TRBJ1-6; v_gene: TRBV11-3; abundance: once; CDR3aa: CASSLGQTNSPLHF; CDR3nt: TGTGCCAGCAGCTTGGGACAGACCAATTCACCCCTCCACTTT
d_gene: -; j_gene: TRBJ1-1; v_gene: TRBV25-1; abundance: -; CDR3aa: CASSRPLGAEAFF; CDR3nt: TGTGCCAGCAGTCGACCCCTAGGAGCTGAAGCTTTCTTT
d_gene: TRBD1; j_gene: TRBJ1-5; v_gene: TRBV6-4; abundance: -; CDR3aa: CASSGKGQGFNQPQHF; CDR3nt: TGTGCCAGCAGTGGTAAGGGACAGGGTTTTAACCAGCCCCAGCATTTT
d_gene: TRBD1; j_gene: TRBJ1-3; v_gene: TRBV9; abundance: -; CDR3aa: CASSPDRGYGNTIYF; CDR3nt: TGTGCCAGCAGCCCCGACAGGGGCTATGGAAACACCATATATTTT
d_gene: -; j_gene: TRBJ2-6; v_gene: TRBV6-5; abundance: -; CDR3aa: CASSYRGTGANVLTF; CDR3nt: TGTGCCAGCAGTTACAGGGGGACGGGGGCCAACGTCCTGACTTTC
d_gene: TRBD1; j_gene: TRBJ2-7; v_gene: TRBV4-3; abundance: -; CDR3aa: CASSQGTGTSEQYF; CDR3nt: TGCGCCAGCAGCCAAGGGACAGGGACCTCCGAGCAGTACTTC
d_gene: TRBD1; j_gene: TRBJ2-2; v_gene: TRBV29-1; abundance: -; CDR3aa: CSVRQGTGELFF; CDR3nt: TGCAGCGTTCGACAGGGAACCGGGGAGCTGTTTTTT
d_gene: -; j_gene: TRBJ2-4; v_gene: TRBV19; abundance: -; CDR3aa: CASSIRRAGKNIQYF; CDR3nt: TGTGCCAGTAGTATTCGGCGCGCGGGCAAAAACATTCAGTACTTC
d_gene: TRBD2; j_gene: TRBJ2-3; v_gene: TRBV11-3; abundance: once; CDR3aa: CASSSRLAGDTDTQYF; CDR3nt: TGTGCCAGCAGCTCCCGACTAGCGGGGGACACAGATACGCAGTATTTT
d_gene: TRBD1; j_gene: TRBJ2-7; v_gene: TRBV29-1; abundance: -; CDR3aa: CSVLNRGIYEQYF; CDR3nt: TGCAGCGTTCTGAACAGGGGGATCTACGAGCAGTACTTC
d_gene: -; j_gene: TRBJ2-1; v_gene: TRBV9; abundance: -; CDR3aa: CASSVSGDRYNEQFF; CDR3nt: TGTGCCAGCAGCGTCTCCGGGGATCGGTACAATGAGCAGTTCTTC
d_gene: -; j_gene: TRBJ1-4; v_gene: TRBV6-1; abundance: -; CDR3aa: CASTPGVPNEKLFF; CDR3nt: TGTGCCAGCACCCCGGGGGTTCCTAATGAAAAACTGTTTTTT
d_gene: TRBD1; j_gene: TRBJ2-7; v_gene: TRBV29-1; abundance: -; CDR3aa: CSVVDRGRYEQYF; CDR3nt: TGCAGCGTTGTAGACAGGGGGAGGTACGAGCAGTACTTC
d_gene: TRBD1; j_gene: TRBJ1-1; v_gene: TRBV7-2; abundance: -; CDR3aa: CASSRQTGAANTEAFF; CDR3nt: TGTGCCAGCAGCCGCCAGACAGGGGCCGCGAACACTGAAGCTTTCTTT
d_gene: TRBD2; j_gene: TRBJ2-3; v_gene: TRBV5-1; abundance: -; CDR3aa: CASSLELAGGPGGTDTQYF; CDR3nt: TGCGCCAGCAGCTTGGAACTAGCGGGGGGGCCGGGGGGCACAGATACGCAGTATTTT
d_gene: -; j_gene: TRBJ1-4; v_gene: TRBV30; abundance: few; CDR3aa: CAWSETGEKLFF; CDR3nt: TGTGCCTGGAGCGAAACAGGGGAAAAACTGTTTTTT
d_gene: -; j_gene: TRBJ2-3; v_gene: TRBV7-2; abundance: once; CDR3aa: CASSLVYGTDTQYF; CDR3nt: TGTGCCAGCAGCTTAGTCTACGGCACAGATACGCAGTATTTT
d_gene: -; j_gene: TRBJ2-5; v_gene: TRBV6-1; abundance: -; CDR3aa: CASSEALLADQETQYF; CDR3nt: TGTGCCAGCAGTGAAGCGCTTCTGGCAGACCAAGAGACCCAGTACTTC
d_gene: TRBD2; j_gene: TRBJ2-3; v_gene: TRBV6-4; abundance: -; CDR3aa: CASSEIAGSDTQYF; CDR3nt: TGTGCCAGCAGTGAAATAGCGGGGTCAGATACGCAGTATTTT
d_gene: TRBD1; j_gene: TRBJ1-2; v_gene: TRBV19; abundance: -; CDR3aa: CASLDPGQGTYGYTF; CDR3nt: TGTGCCTCCTTAGACCCGGGACAGGGCACCTATGGCTACACCTTC
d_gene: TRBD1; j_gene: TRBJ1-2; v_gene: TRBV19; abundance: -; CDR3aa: CASRTGQGYTF; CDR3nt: TGTGCCAGTAGGACGGGACAGGGCTACACCTTC
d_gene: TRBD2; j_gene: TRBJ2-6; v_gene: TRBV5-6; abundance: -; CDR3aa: CASSVFERGVSGANVLTF; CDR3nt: TGTGCCAGCAGCGTTTTCGAGCGGGGGGTCTCTGGGGCCAACGTCCTGACTTTC
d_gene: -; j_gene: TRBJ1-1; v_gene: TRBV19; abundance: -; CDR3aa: CASSRSGGVSTEAFF; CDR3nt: TGTGCCAGTAGTAGGAGCGGGGGAGTCAGCACTGAAGCTTTCTTT
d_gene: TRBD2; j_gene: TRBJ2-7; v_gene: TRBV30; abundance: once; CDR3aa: CAWSPASGGGVREQYF; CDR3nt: TGTGCCTGGAGTCCGGCTAGCGGGGGCGGGGTACGCGAGCAGTACTTC
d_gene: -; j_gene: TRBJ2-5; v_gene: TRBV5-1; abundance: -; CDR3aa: CASSRRGGETQYF; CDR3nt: TGCGCCAGCAGCCGGAGAGGCGGGGAGACCCAGTACTTC
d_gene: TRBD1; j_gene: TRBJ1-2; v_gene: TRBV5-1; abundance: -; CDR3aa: CASSLPDRGGLHGYTF; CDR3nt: TGCGCCAGCAGCTTGCCTGACAGGGGAGGATTGCATGGCTACACCTTC
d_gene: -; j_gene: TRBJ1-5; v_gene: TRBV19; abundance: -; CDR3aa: CASSISAGDSNQPQHF; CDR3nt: TGTGCCAGTAGTATTTCGGCAGGTGATAGCAATCAGCCCCAGCATTTT
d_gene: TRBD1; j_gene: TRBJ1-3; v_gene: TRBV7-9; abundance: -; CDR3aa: CASSWGTASGNTIYF; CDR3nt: TGTGCCAGCAGCTGGGGGACAGCCTCTGGAAACACCATATATTTT
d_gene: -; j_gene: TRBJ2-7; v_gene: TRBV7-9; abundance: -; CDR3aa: CASSLVSQGGEQYF; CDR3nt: TGTGCCAGCAGCTTAGTAAGCCAGGGAGGCGAGCAGTACTTC
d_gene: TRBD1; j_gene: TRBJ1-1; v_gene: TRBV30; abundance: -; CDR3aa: CAWSKGQWNTEAFF; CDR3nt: TGTGCCTGGAGTAAGGGACAGTGGAACACTGAAGCTTTCTTT
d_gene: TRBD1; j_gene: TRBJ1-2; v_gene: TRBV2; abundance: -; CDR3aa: CATSGQGMEGYTF; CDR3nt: TGTGCCACCTCGGGACAGGGGATGGAGGGCTACACCTTC
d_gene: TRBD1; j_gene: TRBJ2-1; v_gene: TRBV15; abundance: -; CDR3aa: CATSRVGSGQGRDEQFF; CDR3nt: TGTGCCACCAGCAGAGTCGGGTCGGGACAGGGGAGGGATGAGCAGTTCTTC
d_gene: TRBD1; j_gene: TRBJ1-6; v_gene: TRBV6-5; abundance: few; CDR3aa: CASSYSRAGGSPLHF; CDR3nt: TGTGCCAGCAGTTACTCGCGGGCAGGGGGCTCACCCCTCCACTTT